This record covers a single T cell receptor (beta chain). Its antigen is still unknown. Before the COVID-19 pandemic, during about 2010-2018, CD4+ T cells were taken from unexposed donors. After roughly ten days of culture, CD4+ T cells were isolated. This entry comes from a study of CD4 T cells in relation to SARS-CoV-2 and coronaviruses. Study-level background: ViraFEST: approximately nine-day antigen culture of PBMCs, then TCR beta CDR3 sequencing.

The assay was immunoSEQ multiplex PCR, and TCRdb's table has in-frame clones only and misses some. The profile covers roughly 14,000 clones, with roughly 80% appearing a single time and less than 20% taken by the ten largest. The CDR3 is 12 residues long. CDR1 SGDLS and CDR2 YYNGEE come from the germline V gene. V was pared by 8 bases and J by 4 bases, with 9 bases between. The rearrangement joins TRBV9 to TRBJ1-4, with D unclear. Sequenced sample: CD4+ T cells from PBMCs, cultured in vitro. This clonotype was sampled from a human donor in good health. As DNA, the CDR3 is TGTGCCAGGCGGCGCGTTAATGAAAAACTGTTTTTT. It codes for CARRRVNEKLFF.